The T cell receptor (beta chain) under discussion was sequenced for a study of blood T cell repertoires in COVID-19. As processed by the authors: The assay estimated nucleated cells by amplifying reference gene primers. Method: immunoSEQ multiplex PCR; TCRdb's copy keeps in-frame clones and lacks some. The DNA was the basis for D and trimming; V, J and clone size are from that table. The table includes more than 200,000 clones, 75% to 90% detected once. The CDR3 extends over 18 amino acids. Germline CDR1 is SQVTM and CDR2 is ANQGSEA. V was pared by 4 bases and J by 0 bases, with 8 bases of the junction left unmatched. Participant age was about 18 to 95 years, and participants resided in roughly 25 US areas. Clinical history reported by participants formed the basis on which cohorts were assigned. Each recovered donor of Cohort 3 presented with two negative PCRs, clearance, or symptom resolution.

The rearrangement joins TRBV29-1 to TRBJ2-6, with 11 bases that match TRBD1. The sequenced material came from PBMCs or T cells enriched from blood (not recorded which). The sequence came from a young woman who had recovered from COVID-19. Here the CDR3 reads CSVGGTGTGGSGANVLTF. The CDR3 coding sequence is TGCAGCGTTGGCGGAACCGGGACAGGGGGCTCTGGGGCCAACGTCCTGACTTTC.